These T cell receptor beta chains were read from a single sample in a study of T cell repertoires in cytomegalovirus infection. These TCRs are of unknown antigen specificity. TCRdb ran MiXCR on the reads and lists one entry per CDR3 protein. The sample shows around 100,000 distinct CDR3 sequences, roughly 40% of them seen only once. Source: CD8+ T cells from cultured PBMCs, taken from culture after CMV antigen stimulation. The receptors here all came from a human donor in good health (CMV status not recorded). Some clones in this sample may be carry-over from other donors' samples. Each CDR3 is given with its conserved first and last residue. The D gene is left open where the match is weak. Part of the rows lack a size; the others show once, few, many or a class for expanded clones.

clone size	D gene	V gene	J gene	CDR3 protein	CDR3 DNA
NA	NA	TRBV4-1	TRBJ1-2	CASSQEGGPGYGYTF	TGCGCCAGCAGCCAAGAAGGGGGGCCCGGGTATGGCTACACCTTC
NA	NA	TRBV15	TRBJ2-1	CATSRSLMGGLNEQFF	TGTGCCACCAGCCGTAGCTTAATGGGGGGCCTCAATGAGCAGTTCTTC
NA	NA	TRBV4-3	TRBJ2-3	CASSQERGAGDTQYF	TGCGCCAGCAGCCAAGAACGGGGGGCGGGAGATACGCAGTATTTT
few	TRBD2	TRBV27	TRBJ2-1	CASRALAGYNEQFF	TGTGCCAGCAGGGCACTAGCGGGGTACAATGAGCAGTTCTTC
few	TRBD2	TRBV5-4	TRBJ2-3	CASRVVGGGLDTQYF	TGTGCCAGCAGGGTCGTGGGCGGGGGGTTAGATACGCAGTATTTT
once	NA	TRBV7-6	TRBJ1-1	CASGLAGQPEAFF	TGTGCCAGCGGTCTCGCCGGACAGCCTGAAGCTTTCTTT
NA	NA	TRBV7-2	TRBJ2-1	CASSFSDLTYNGQFF	TGTGCCAGCAGCTTTAGCGACCTAACCTACAATGGGCAGTTCTTC
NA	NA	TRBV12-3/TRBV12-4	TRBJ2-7	CASSLGQFPSYEQYF	TGTGCCAGCAGTTTAGGGCAGTTTCCCTCCTACGAGCAGTACTTC
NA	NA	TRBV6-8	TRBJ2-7	CASSAPSDEQYF	TGTGCCAGCAGTGCCCCCTCGGACGAGCAGTACTTC
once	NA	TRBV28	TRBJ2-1	CASCWDGRGNEQFF	TGTGCCAGCTGTTGGGACGGTCGTGGCAATGAGCAGTTCTTC
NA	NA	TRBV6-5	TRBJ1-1	CASRYSGEAFF	TGTGCCAGCAGATACTCGGGAGAAGCTTTCTTT
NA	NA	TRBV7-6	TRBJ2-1	CASSLRGAEGNEQFF	TGTGCCAGCAGCTTGCGGGGAGCCGAAGGAAATGAGCAGTTCTTC
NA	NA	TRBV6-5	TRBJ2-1	CASTSIWNEQFF	TGTGCCAGCACCTCGATCTGGAATGAGCAGTTCTTC
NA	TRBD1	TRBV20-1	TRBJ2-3	CSARGPSGTGSGDTQYF	TGCAGTGCTAGAGGCCCCAGCGGGACAGGGAGTGGAGATACGCAGTATTTT
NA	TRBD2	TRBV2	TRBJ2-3	CASRGTSGPTDTQYF	TGTGCCAGCCGCGGGACTAGCGGACCCACAGATACGCAGTATTTT
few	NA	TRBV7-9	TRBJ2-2	CASSEGPIRFTGELFF	TGTGCCAGCAGCGAGGGACCTATTCGATTCACCGGGGAGCTGTTTTTT
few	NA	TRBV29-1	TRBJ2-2	CSAITETGELFF	TGCAGCGCGATAACCGAAACCGGGGAGCTGTTTTTT
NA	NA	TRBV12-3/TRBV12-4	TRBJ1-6	CASSFSGVNSPLHF	TGTGCCAGCAGTTTTTCAGGGGTTAATTCACCCCTCCACTTT
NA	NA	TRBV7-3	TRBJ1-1	CASSLARANPEAFF	TGTGCCAGCAGCCTGGCTCGGGCGAATCCTGAAGCTTTCTTT
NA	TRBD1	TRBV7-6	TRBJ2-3	CASRDRDRVTDTQYF	TGTGCCAGCAGAGACCGGGACAGGGTCACAGATACGCAGTATTTT
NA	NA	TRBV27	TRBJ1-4	CASSLQGPANEKLFF	TGTGCCAGCAGTTTACAGGGGCCTGCTAATGAAAAACTGTTTTTT
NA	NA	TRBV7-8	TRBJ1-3	CASSSRDSGNTIYF	TGTGCCAGCAGCTCCCGGGACTCTGGAAACACCATATATTTT
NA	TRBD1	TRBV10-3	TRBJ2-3	CATLSGQGLADTQYF	TGTGCCACCCTTTCAGGACAGGGGTTAGCAGATACGCAGTATTTT
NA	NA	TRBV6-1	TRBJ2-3	CASSVPPDRFTDTQYF	TGTGCCAGCAGTGTCCCCCCGGACAGATTCACAGATACGCAGTATTTT
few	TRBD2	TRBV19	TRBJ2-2	CASEAGGQTGELFF	TGTGCCAGCGAAGCGGGGGGGCAAACCGGGGAGCTGTTTTTT
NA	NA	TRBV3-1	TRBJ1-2	CASSQLIGAGRDGYTF	TGTGCCAGCAGCCAGCTTATTGGGGCAGGGAGAGATGGCTACACCTTC
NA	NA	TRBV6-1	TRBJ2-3	CASSEVWGFTDTQYF	TGTGCCAGCAGTGAAGTTTGGGGCTTCACAGATACGCAGTATTTT
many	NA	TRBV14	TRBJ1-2	CASSQGRNYGYTF	TGTGCCAGCAGCCAAGGAAGGAACTATGGCTACACCTTC
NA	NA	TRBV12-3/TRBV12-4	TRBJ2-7	CASSSSGRSYEQYF	TGTGCCAGCAGTTCCTCTGGACGAAGCTACGAGCAGTACTTC
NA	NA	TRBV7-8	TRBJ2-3	CASSLHWEDTQYF	TGTGCCAGCAGCTTACACTGGGAAGATACGCAGTATTTT
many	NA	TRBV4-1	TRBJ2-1	CASSQEALLVRDTNEQFF	TGCGCCAGCAGCCAAGAAGCCCTACTAGTGAGAGATACGAATGAGCAGTTCTTC
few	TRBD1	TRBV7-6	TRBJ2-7	CASSLGTGGHEQYF	TGTGCCAGCAGCTTGGGGACAGGGGGACACGAGCAGTACTTC
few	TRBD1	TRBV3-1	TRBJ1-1	CASSEGQGLGAFF	TGTGCCAGCAGCGAGGGACAGGGTCTTGGAGCTTTCTTT
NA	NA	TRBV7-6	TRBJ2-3	CASSPRGRTDTQYF	TGTGCCAGCAGCCCGAGAGGACGGACAGATACGCAGTATTTT
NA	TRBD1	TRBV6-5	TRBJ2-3	CASSEGTGLTDTQYF	TGTGCCAGCTCAGAGGGGACAGGGCTCACAGATACGCAGTATTTT
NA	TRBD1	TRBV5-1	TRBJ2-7	CASSWGPGQYEQYF	TGCGCCAGCAGCTGGGGCCCGGGACAGTACGAGCAGTACTTC
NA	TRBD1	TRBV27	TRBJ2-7	CASSLWTGDEQYF	TGTGCCAGCAGTTTATGGACAGGGGACGAGCAGTACTTC
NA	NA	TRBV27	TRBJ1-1	CASSLSQGYTEAFF	TGTGCCAGCAGTTTATCCCAGGGGTACACTGAAGCTTTCTTT
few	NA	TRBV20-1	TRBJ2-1	CSADLNNEQFF	TGCAGTGCTGACCTTAACAATGAGCAGTTCTTC
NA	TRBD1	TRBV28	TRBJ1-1	CASSWTGLNTEAFF	TGTGCCAGCAGTTGGACAGGCTTGAACACTGAAGCTTTCTTT
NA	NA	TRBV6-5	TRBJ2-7	CASRAAGTTYEQYF	TGTGCCAGCAGAGCGGCAGGGACGACCTACGAGCAGTACTTC
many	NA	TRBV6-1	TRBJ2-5	CASSSFTGSRETQYF	TGTGCCAGCAGTAGCTTCACAGGGAGCCGAGAGACCCAGTACTTC
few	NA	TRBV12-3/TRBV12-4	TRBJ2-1	CASSLAADEQFF	TGTGCCAGCAGTTTAGCCGCGGATGAGCAGTTCTTC
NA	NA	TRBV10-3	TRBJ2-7	CAISAGTAAYEQYF	TGTGCCATCAGTGCCGGGACTGCTGCTTACGAGCAGTACTTC
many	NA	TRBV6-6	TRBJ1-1	CASSYSPELTEAFF	TGTGCCAGCAGTTACTCACCGGAACTCACTGAAGCTTTCTTT
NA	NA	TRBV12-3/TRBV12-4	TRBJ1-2	CATEGADYNYGYTF	TGTGCCACCGAAGGGGCAGATTATAACTATGGCTACACCTTC
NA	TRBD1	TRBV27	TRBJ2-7	CASSSRQGGAYEQYF	TGTGCCAGCAGTTCACGACAGGGGGGCGCCTACGAGCAGTACTTC
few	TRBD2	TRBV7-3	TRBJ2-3	CASSLIGIAGATDTQYF	TGTGCCAGCAGCTTAATAGGTATAGCGGGGGCCACAGATACGCAGTATTTT
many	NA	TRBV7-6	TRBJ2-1	CASSAEPSGINNEQFF	TGTGCCAGCAGCGCAGAACCATCCGGGATCAACAATGAGCAGTTCTTC
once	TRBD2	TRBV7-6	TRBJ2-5	CASSLGILAGGPRETQYF	TGTGCCAGCAGCTTAGGGATCCTAGCGGGGGGGCCAAGGGAGACCCAGTACTTC
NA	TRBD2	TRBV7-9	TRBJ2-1	CASSIISGGDNEQFF	TGTGCCAGCAGCATAATTAGCGGGGGGGACAATGAGCAGTTCTTC
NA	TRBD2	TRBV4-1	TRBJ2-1	CASSRLAGEYGEQFF	TGCGCCAGCAGCCGACTAGCGGGGGAGTATGGTGAGCAGTTCTTC
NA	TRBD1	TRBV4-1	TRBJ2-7	CASSQDQGAHEQYF	TGCGCCAGCAGCCAAGATCAGGGGGCCCACGAGCAGTACTTC
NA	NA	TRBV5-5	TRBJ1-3	CASSPGSGNTIYF	TGTGCCAGCAGCCCCGGTTCTGGAAACACCATATATTTT
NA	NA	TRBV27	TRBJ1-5	CASSLYGALGNQPQHF	TGTGCCAGCAGTTTATACGGGGCGTTGGGCAATCAGCCCCAGCATTTT